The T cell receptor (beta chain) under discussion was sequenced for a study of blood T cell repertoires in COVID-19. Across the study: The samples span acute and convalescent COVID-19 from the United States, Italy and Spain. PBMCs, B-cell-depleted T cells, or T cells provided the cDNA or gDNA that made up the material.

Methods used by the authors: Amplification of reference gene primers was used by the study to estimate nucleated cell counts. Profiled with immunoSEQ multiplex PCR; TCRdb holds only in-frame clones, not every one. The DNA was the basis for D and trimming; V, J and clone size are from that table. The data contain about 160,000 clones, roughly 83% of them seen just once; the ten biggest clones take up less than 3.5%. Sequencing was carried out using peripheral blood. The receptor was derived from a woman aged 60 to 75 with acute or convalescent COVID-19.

This CDR3 is CASSQARSYEQYF. CDR3 bases: TGCGCCAGCAGCCAAGCCCGTTCCTACGAGCAGTACTTC. The V and J genes are TRBV4-3 and TRBJ2-7, with D uncertain. The V end was cut by 1 base, the J end by 1 base, with 5 bases between. Germline V CDR1 and CDR2: LGHNA, YSLEER. This CDR3 has 13 amino acids.